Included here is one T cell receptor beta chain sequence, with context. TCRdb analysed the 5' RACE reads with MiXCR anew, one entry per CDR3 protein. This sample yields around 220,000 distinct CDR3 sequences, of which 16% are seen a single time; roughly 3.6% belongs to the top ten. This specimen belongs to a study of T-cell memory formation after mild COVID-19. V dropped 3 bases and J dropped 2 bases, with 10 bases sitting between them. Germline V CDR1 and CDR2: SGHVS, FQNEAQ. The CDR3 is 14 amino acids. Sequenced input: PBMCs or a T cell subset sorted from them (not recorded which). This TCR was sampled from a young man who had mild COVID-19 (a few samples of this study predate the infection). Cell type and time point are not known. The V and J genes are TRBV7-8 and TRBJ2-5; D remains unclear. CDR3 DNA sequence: TGTGCCAGCAGCTTGTGGGGAAAGCAAGAGACCCAGTACTTC. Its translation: CASSLWGKQETQYF. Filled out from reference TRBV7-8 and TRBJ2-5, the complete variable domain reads GAGVSQSPRYKVAKRGQDVALRCDPISGHVSLFWYQQALGQGPEFLTYFQNEAQLDKSGLPSDRFFAERPEGSVSTLKIQRTQQEDSAVYLCASSLWGKQETQYFGPGTRLLVL.